The clone carrying this TCR beta chain appeared a few times. Its antigen is unknown. The CDR3 does not close with the conserved phenylalanine or tryptophan, likely indicating a read error. Germline CDR1 LNHNV, CDR2 YYDKDF (reference sequence). The V end lost 4 bases, the J end lost 0 bases, and 12 bases lay between the germline ends. CDR3 length equals 15 residues. This specimen belongs to a study of regulatory T cells in long-lasting Graves disease. Study observations and caveats: Segments TRBV28, TRBJ1-2 and TRBJ2-5 showed preferential usage in persistent disease.

Time point: newly diagnosed GD, antithyroid drugs for less than 3 months. Preparation of the TCR library used RNA extracted from PBMCs. Diagnosing Graves' disease relied on the American Thyroid Association guidelines. Investigators prepared the TCR beta libraries by applying iRepertoire HTBI primers and Arm-PCR of CDR3 regions. TCRdb redid the calling of the multiplex PCR reads with MiXCR, one entry per CDR3 protein. The table has roughly 410,000 distinct CDR3 sequences, over 12% seen once. The sample was also reused in another study, on T cells in Graves' hyperthyroidism and ophthalmopathy. From that report: Patients showing uncontrolled infection, other autoimmune disease, pregnancy or lactation were ineligible.

The receptor was derived from a woman in her thirties or forties with Graves disease. The V gene is TRBV15, the J gene TRBJ1-2; no clear D. Here the sequenced sample was peripheral blood mononuclear cells (PBMCs), taken at new diagnosis, from a patient treated with antithyroid drugs. CDR3 sequence: CATSNGPGANYGYTC. The DNA for the CDR3 is TGTGCCACCAGCAACGGTCCCGGGGCTAACTATGGCTACACCTGC.